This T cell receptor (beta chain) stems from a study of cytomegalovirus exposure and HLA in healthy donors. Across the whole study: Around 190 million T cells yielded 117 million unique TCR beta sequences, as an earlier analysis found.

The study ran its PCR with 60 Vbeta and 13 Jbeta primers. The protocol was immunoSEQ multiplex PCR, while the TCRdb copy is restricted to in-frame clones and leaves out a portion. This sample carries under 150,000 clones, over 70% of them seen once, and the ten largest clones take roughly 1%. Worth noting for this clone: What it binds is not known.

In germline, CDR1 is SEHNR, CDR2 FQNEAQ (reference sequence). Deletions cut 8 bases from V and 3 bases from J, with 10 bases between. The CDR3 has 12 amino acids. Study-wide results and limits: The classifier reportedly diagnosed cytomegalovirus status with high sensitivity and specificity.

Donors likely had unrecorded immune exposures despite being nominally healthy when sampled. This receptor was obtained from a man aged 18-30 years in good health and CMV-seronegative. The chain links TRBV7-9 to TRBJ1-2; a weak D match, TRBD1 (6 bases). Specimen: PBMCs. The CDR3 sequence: CASGPGDYGYTF. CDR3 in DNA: TGTGCCAGCGGCCCAGGGGACTATGGCTACACCTTC.